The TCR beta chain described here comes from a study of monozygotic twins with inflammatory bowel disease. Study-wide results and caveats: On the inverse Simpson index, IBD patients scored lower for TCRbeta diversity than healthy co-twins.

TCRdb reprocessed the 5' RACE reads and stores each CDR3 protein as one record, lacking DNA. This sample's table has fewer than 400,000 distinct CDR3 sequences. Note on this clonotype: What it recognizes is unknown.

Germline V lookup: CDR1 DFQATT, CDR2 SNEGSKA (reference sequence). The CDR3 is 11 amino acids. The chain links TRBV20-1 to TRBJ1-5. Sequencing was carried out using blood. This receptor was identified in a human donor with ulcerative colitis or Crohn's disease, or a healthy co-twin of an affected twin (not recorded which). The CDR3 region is CSARGHSGQHF.